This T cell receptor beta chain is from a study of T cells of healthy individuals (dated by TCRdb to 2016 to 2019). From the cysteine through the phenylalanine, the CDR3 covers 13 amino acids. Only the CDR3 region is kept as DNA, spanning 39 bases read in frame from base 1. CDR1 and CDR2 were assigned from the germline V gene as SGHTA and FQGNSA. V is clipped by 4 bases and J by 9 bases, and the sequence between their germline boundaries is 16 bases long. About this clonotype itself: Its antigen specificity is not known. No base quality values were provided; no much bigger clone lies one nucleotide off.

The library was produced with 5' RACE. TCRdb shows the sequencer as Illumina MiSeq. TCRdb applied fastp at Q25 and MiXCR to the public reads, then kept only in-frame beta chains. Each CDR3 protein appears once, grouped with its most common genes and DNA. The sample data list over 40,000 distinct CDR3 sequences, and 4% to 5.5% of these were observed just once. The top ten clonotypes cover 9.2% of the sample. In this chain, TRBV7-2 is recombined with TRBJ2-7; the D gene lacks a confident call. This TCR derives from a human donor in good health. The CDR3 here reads CASSSPPAMGQYF. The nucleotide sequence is TGTGCCAGCAGCTCCCCTCCGGCGATGGGGCAGTACTTC.